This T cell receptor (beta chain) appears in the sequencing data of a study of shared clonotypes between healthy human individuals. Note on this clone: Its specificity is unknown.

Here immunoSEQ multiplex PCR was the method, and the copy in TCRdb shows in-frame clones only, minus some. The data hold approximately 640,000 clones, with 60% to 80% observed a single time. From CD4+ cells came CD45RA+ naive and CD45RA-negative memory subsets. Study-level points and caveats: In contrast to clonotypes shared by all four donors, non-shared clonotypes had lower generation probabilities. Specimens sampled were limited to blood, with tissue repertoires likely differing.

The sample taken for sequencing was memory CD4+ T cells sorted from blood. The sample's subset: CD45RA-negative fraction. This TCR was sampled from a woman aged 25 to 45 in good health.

Here the CDR3 DNA reads TGTGCCAGCAGCGTCCAGCTGGCACCTCAATCCTACGAGCAGTACTTC. Translated, it gives CASSVQLAPQSYEQYF. The rearrangement uses TRBV11-1 and TRBJ2-7; D not certain. This CDR3 region has 16 residues. Germline CDR1 is SGHAT and CDR2 is FQDESV (reference sequence). Trimming took 5 bases from V and 1 from J, leaving 18 bases between them.